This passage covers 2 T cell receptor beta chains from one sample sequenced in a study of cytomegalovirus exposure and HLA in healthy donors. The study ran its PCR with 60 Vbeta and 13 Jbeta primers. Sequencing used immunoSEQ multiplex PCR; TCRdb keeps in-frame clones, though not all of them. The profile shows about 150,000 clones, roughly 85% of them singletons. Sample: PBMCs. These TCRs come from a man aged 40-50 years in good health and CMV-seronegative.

CDR3 DNA sequence: TGTGCCAGCAGCTTAGCGGTGGCTAGCGGGACCTACGAGCAGTACTTC. Translated, it gives CASSLAVASGTYEQYF. The V and J genes are TRBV7-2 and TRBJ2-7; TRBD2 matches 9 bases. This CDR3 region has 16 residues. The V gene's germline CDR1 is SGHTA and CDR2 FQGNSA. With V trimmed by 0 bases and J by 2 bases, 5 bases remained unmatched.

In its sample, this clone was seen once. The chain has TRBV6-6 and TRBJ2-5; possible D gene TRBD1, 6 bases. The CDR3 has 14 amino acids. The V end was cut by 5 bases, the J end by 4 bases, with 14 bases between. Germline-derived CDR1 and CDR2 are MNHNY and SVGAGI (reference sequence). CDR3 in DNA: TGTGCCAGCAGTCGGACAGAGGGCGGAGAGACCCAGTACTTC. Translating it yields CASSRTEGGETQYF.